Listed below are T cell receptor beta chains from one sample, sequenced in a study of OX40 agonist ivuxolimab in advanced cancers. Method: immunoSEQ multiplex PCR; TCRdb's copy keeps in-frame clones and lacks some. Seen here are approximately 80,000 clones, approximately 86% observed once, and the top ten hold roughly 3.4%. The sequences come from CD4+ or CD8+ T cells sorted from blood, collected in a trial of the OX40 agonist ivuxolimab. The receptors derive from an adult with an advanced solid tumor such as melanoma, head and neck, liver or kidney cancer. CDR3s include the opening cysteine and the closing phenylalanine or tryptophan. Fields, in order: D gene, clone size, V gene, J gene, CDR3 protein, CDR3 DNA. The D gene is left open where the match is weak. Clone sizes are given selectively: once, few, many, or a class where the clone is expanded.

-	-	TRBV28	TRBJ2-7	CASSRGTYEQYF	TGTGCCAGCAGTCGAGGAACCTACGAGCAGTACTTC
-	once	TRBV5-6	TRBJ2-2	CASSMIGMNTGELFF	TGTGCCAGCTCCATGATCGGTATGAACACCGGGGAGCTGTTTTTT
-	-	TRBV7-2	TRBJ1-1	CASDLQGARNTEAFF	TGTGCCAGCGACTTGCAGGGTGCAAGAAACACTGAAGCTTTCTTT
TRBD1	-	TRBV7-6	TRBJ2-2	CASSLEAGGQYTGELFF	TGTGCCAGCAGCTTAGAGGCAGGGGGCCAGTACACCGGGGAGCTGTTTTTT
-	-	TRBV7-9	TRBJ1-4	CASSHARESNEKLFF	TGTGCCAGCAGTCACGCTCGGGAGTCCAATGAAAAACTGTTTTTT
-	-	TRBV7-9	TRBJ2-5	CASSWIGETQYF	TGTGCCAGCAGCTGGATTGGAGAGACCCAGTACTTC
-	-	TRBV6-1	TRBJ2-6	CAGRPHSGANVLTF	TGTGCCGGTAGACCGCACTCTGGGGCCAACGTCCTGACTTTC
-	-	TRBV28	TRBJ2-3	CASSLSDSDTQYF	TGTGCCAGCAGTTTATCAGACTCAGATACGCAGTATTTT
-	-	TRBV27	TRBJ2-7	CASSLALGEQYF	TGTGCCAGCAGCCTAGCCCTGGGGGAGCAGTACTTC
TRBD1	-	TRBV28	TRBJ2-1	CATEGGTGFYEQFF	TGTGCCACCGAGGGAGGGACAGGGTTTTATGAGCAGTTCTTC
TRBD1	-	TRBV4-1	TRBJ2-7	CASTLDRWDYEQYF	TGCGCCAGCACCCTGGACAGGTGGGACTACGAGCAGTACTTC
-	-	TRBV11-3	TRBJ2-3	CASSLDGSTDTQYF	TGTGCCAGCAGCTTAGACGGGTCCACAGATACGCAGTATTTT
-	-	TRBV9	TRBJ1-3	CASSPAEGERLSGNTIYF	TGTGCCAGCAGCCCGGCGGAGGGGGAAAGACTTTCTGGAAACACCATATATTTT
-	-	TRBV2	TRBJ2-3	CAMRGESDTQYF	TGTGCCATGCGCGGGGAGTCGGATACGCAGTATTTT
-	-	TRBV19	TRBJ1-5	CASSSQPYSNQPQHF	TGTGCCAGTAGTTCTCAACCGTATAGCAATCAGCCCCAGCATTTT
-	-	TRBV19	TRBJ2-3	CASRGRSTDTQYF	TGTGCCAGTAGGGGTAGGAGCACAGATACGCAGTATTTT
TRBD1	few	TRBV30	TRBJ2-7	CAWSLWTGTASYEQYF	TGTGCCTGGAGTCTATGGACTGGGACAGCCTCCTACGAGCAGTACTTC
-	-	TRBV10-3	TRBJ2-5	CAGASADLQETQYF	TGTGCCGGCGCCAGTGCGGACCTACAAGAGACCCAGTACTTC
TRBD2	-	TRBV19	TRBJ2-3	CASSMQGALGLAGVRDTQYF	TGTGCCAGTAGTATGCAGGGGGCCCTGGGCCTAGCGGGAGTTCGGGATACGCAGTATTTT
-	-	TRBV9	TRBJ2-3	CASSVGTTTSTDTQYF	TGTGCCAGCAGCGTAGGGACTACTACGAGCACAGATACGCAGTATTTT
TRBD2	-	TRBV4-1	TRBJ2-1	CASSQASGLGKQFF	TGCGCCAGCAGCCAGGCTAGCGGCCTCGGTAAGCAGTTCTTC
-	-	TRBV6-5	TRBJ2-1	CATNPGTSYNEQFF	TGTGCCACCAATCCAGGGACCTCATACAATGAGCAGTTCTTC
-	-	TRBV6-5	TRBJ2-7	CASSGTRNSYEQYF	TGTGCCAGCAGTGGGACACGGAACTCCTACGAGCAGTACTTC
-	few	TRBV30	TRBJ1-2	CAWSAQTWGYTF	TGTGCCTGGAGTGCCCAAACTTGGGGCTACACCTTC
TRBD1	-	TRBV30	TRBJ2-7	CAWSRDRDEQYF	TGTGCCTGGAGTAGGGACAGGGACGAGCAGTACTTC
TRBD2	-	TRBV4-1	TRBJ2-7	CASSILTSGRTEQYF	TGCGCCAGCAGCATACTGACTAGCGGGAGGACAGAGCAGTACTTC
-	-	TRBV11-2	TRBJ2-5	CASSLSGEETQYF	TGTGCCAGCAGCTTATCCGGTGAAGAGACCCAGTACTTC
-	-	TRBV5-4	TRBJ1-1	CASSASLTMNTEAFF	TGTGCCAGCAGCGCCTCATTGACCATGAACACTGAAGCTTTCTTT
TRBD1	-	TRBV27	TRBJ2-2	CASRVLGTGGNTGELFF	TGTGCCAGCAGGGTGCTAGGGACAGGGGGTAACACCGGGGAGCTGTTTTTT
TRBD1	-	TRBV7-2	TRBJ1-3	CASSLGQLNSGNTIYF	TGTGCCAGCAGCCTGGGACAGTTAAACTCTGGAAACACCATATATTTT